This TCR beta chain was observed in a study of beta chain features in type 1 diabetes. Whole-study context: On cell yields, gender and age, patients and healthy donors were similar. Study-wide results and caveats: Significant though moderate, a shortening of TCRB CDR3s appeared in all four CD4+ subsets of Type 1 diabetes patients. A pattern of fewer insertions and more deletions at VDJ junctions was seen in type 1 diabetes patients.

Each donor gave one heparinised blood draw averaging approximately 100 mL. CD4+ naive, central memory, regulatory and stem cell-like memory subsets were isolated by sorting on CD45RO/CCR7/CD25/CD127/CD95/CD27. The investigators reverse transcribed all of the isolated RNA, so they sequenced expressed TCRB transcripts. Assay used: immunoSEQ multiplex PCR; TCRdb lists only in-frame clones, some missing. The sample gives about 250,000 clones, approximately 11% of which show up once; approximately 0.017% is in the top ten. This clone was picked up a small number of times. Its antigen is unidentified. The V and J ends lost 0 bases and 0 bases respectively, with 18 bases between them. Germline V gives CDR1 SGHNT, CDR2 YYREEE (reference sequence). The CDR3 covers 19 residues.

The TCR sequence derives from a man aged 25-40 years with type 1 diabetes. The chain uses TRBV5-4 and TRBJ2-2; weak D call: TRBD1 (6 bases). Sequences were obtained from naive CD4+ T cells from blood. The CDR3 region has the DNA TGTGCCAGCAGCTTGGTGGGGTACTGGACAGCATCGAACACCGGGGAGCTGTTTTTT. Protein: CASSLVGYWTASNTGELFF. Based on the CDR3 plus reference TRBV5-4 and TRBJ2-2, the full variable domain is ETGVTQSPTHLIKTRGQQVTLRCSSQSGHNTVSWYQQALGQGPQFIFQYYREEENGRGNFPPRFSGLQFPNYSSELNVNALELDDSALYLCASSLVGYWTASNTGELFFGEGSRLTVL.